This T cell receptor beta chain was observed in a study of CD8+CD57+ T cells in acquired aplastic anemia. About the research overall: Sorted CD4+ and CD8+ cell DNA averaged around 3 ug.

The template for TCR beta VDJ and CDR3 sequence profiling was genomic DNA. TCRdb redid the calling of the reads with MiXCR, one entry per CDR3 protein. The table records under 350,000 distinct CDR3 sequences, roughly three fifths of them present only once. As to this clonotype: Its cognate antigen is unknown.

CDR3 length equals 15 residues. V lost 4 bases and J lost 5, with 18 bases in between. Germline V gives CDR1 SGHRS, CDR2 YFSETQ. Overall study findings and caveats: It was found that roughly 29 CD8+ CDR3 sequences were shared between patients and controls.

The TCR originated in a human donor with severe aplastic anemia or a healthy control (not recorded which). The rearrangement links TRBV5-1 to TRBJ2-5; D remains ambiguous. Specimen: sorted CD4+, CD8+, or CD8+CD57+ T cells (not recorded which) from PBMCs. CDR3 amino acids: CASSPNPAPSETQYF. The CDR3 DNA reads as TGCGCCAGCAGCCCAAATCCGGCACCCTCGGAGACCCAGTACTTC.